The clone carrying this T cell receptor beta chain was seen just once. The sample is drawn from a study of T cell responses to AZD1222 COVID-19 vaccine. With V trimmed by 5 bases and J by 2 bases, 6 bases remained unmatched. CDR3 length equals 15 residues. Germline CDR1 MNHEY, CDR2 SVGAGI. Repertoires were generated with immunoSEQ multiplex PCR, while TCRdb's copy carries only in-frame clones and drops some. The sample records 150,000 or so clones, over 90% being singletons. The receptor's source is an adult in good health. Here the sequenced sample was peripheral blood, taken on day 0 of AZD1222 vaccination. The gene calls are TRBV6-5 and TRBJ2-7, with TRBD2 matching 10 bases. The CDR3 spells CASSTEAGGPYEQYF. CDR3 coding DNA: TGTGCCAGCAGTACTGAAGCGGGAGGGCCCTACGAGCAGTACTTC.